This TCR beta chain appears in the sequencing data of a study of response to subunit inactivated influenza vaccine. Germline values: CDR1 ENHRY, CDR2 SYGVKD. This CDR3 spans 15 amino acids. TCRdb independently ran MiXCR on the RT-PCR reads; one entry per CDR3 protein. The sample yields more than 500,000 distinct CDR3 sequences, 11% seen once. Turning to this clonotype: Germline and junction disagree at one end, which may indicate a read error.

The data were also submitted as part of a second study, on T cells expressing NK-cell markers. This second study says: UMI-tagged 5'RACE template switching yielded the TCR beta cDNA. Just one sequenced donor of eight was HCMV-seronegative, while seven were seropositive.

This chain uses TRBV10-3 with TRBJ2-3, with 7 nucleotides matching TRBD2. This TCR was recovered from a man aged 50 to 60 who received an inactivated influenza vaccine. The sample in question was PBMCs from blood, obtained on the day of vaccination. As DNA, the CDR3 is TGTGCCATCAGTGAAAGCGGGGCAAGCACATATACGCAGTATTTT. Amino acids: CAISESGASTYTQYF.